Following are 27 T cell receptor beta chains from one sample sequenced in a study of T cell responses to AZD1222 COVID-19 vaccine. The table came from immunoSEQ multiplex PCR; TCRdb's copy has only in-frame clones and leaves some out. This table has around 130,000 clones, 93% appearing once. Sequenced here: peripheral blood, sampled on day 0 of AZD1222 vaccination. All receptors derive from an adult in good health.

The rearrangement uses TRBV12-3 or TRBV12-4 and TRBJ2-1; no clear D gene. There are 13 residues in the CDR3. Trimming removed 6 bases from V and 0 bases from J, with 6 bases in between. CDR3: CASSSSSYNEQFF. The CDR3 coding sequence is TGTGCCAGCAGCTCGAGCTCCTACAATGAGCAGTTCTTC.

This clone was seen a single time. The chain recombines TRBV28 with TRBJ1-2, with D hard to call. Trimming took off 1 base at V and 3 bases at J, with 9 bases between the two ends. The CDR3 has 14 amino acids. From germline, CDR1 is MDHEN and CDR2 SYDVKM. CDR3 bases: TGTGCCAGCAGTTTATCCGGAGAGGACTATGGCTACACCTTC. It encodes CASSLSGEDYGYTF.

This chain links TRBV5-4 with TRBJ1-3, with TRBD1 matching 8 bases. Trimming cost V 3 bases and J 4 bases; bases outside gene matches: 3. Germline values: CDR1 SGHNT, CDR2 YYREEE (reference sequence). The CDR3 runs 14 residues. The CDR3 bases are TGTGCCAGCAGCTGGACAGGGTGGGGAAACACCATATATTTT. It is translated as CASSWTGWGNTIYF.

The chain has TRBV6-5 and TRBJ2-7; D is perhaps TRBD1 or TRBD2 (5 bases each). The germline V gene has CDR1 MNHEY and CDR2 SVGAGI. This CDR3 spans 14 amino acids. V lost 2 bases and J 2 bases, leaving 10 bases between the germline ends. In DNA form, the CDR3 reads TGTGCCAGCAGTTACCGTCCGGGGCCCTACGAGCAGTACTTC. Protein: CASSYRPGPYEQYF.

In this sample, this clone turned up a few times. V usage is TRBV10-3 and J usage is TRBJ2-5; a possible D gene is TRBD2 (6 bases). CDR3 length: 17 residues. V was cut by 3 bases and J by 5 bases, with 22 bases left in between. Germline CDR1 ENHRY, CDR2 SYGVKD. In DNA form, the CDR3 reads TGTGCCATCAGTGAAGGTCCCGGGGACTTCCTCGCGGAGACCCAGTACTTC. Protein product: CAISEGPGDFLAETQYF.

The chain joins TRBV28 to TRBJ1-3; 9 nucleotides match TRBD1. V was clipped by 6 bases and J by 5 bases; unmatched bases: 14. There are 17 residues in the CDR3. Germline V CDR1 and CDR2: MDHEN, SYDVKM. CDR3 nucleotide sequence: TGTGCCAGCAGACCAATGGACAGGGGCAGGTTTAGAAACACCATATATTTT. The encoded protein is CASRPMDRGRFRNTIYF.

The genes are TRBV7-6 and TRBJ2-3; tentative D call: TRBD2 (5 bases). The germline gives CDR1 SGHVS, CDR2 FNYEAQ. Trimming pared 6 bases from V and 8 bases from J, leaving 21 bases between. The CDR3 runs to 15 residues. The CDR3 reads CASSSSSGRGITQYF. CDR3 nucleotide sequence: TGTGCCAGCAGTTCAAGCAGCGGCCGTGGGATTACGCAGTATTTT.

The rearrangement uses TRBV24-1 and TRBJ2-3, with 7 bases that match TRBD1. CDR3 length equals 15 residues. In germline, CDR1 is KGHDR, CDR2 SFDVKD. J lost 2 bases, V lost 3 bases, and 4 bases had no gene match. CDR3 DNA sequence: TGTGCCACCAGTGATCCTGGGACAGACACAGATACGCAGTATTTT. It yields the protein CATSDPGTDTDTQYF.

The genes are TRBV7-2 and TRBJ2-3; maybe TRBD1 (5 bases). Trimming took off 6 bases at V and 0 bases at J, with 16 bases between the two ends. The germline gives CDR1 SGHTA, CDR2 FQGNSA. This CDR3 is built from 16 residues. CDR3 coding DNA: TGTGCCAGCAGACCCTTTACAGGCATAAGCACAGATACGCAGTATTTT. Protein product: CASRPFTGISTDTQYF.

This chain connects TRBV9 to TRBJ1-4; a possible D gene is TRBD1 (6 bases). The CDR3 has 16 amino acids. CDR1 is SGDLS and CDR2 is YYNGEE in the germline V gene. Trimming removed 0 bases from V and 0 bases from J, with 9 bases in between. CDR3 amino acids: CASSVEGQTTNEKLFF. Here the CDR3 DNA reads TGTGCCAGCAGCGTAGAAGGACAGACAACTAATGAAAAACTGTTTTTT.

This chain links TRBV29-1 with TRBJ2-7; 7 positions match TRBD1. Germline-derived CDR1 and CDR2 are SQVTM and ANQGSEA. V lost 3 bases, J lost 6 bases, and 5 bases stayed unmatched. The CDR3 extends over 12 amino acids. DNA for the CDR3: TGCAGCGTTGATCAGACAGGGAGCGAGCAGTACTTC. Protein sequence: CSVDQTGSEQYF.

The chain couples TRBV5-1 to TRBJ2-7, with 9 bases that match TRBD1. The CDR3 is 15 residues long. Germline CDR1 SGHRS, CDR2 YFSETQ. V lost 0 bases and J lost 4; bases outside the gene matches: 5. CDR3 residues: CASSLATGGLYEQYF. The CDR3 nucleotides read TGCGCCAGCAGCTTGGCAACAGGGGGCCTTTACGAGCAGTACTTC.

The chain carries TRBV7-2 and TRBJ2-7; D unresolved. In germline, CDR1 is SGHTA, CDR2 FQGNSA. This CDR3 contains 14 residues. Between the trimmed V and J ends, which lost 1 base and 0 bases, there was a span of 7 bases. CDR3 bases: TGTGCCAGCAGCTTAGTTGGCAGCTCCTACGAGCAGTACTTC. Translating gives CASSLVGSSYEQYF. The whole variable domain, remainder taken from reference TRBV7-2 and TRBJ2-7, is GAGVSQSPSNKVTEKGKDVELRCDPISGHTALYWYRQSLGQGLEFLIYFQGNSAPDKSGLPSDRFSAERTGGSVSTLTIQRTQQEDSAVYLCASSLVGSSYEQYFGPGTRLTVT.

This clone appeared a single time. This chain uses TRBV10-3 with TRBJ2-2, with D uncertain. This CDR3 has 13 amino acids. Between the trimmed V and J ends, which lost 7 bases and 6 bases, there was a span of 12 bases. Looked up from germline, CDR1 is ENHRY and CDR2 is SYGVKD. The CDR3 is CAINSLISGELFF. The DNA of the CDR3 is TGTGCCATCAATTCCCTTATCTCCGGGGAGCTGTTTTTT.

CDR3 nucleotide sequence: TGTGCCAGCTCACCAGTCGGGGGGACTAATGAAAAACTGTTTTTT. It translates to CASSPVGGTNEKLFF. J is TRBJ1-4 and V is TRBV18; D possibly corresponds to TRBD1 (5 bases). The ends were cut back, 2 bases at V and 2 bases at J, with 9 bases in the middle. The CDR3 is 15 residues long. The germline CDR1 and CDR2 sequences are KGHSH and LQKENI. Using reference TRBV18 and TRBJ1-4 for the parts outside the CDR3, the full variable domain is NAGVMQNPRHLVRRRGQEARLRCSPMKGHSHVYWYRQLPEEGLKFMVYLQKENIIDESGMPKERFSAEFPKEGPSILRIQQVVRGDSAAYFCASSPVGGTNEKLFFGSGTQLSVL.

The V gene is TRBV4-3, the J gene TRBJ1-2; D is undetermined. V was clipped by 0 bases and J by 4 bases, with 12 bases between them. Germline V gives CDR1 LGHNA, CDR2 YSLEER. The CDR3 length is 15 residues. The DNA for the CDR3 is TGCGCCAGCAGCCAAGATTCGGCCGGTGGCTATGGCTACACCTTC. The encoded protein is CASSQDSAGGYGYTF.

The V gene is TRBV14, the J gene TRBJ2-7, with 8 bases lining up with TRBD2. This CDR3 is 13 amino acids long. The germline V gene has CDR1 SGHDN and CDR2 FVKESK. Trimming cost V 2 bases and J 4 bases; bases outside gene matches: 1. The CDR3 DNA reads TGTGCCAGCAGCCAATTAGCGGGGTACGAGCAGTACTTC. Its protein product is CASSQLAGYEQYF.

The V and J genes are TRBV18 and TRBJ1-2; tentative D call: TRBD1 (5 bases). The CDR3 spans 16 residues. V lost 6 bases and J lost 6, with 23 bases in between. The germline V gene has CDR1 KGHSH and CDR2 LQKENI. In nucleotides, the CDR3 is TGTGCCAGCTCGCCCCCGACGGTAGCAGGGCTGCATGGCTACACCTTC. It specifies CASSPPTVAGLHGYTF.

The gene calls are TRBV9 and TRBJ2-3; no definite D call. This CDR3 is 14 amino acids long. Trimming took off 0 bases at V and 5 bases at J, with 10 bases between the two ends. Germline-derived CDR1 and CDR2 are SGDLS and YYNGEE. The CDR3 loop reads CASSVAPEVDTQYF. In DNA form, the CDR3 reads TGTGCCAGCAGCGTAGCACCCGAGGTAGATACGCAGTATTTT. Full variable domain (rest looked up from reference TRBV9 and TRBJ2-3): DSGVTQTPKHLITATGQRVTLRCSPRSGDLSVYWYQQSLDQGLQFLIQYYNGEERAKGNILERFSAQQFPDLHSELNLSSLELGDSALYFCASSVAPEVDTQYFGPGTRLTVL.

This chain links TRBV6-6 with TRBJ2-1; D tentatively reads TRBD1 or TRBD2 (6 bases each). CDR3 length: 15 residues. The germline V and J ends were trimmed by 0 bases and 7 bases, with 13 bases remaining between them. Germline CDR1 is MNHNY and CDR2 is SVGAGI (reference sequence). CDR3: CASSYSGGAANEQFF. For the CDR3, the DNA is TGTGCCAGCAGTTACTCGGGGGGCGCGGCGAATGAGCAGTTCTTC.

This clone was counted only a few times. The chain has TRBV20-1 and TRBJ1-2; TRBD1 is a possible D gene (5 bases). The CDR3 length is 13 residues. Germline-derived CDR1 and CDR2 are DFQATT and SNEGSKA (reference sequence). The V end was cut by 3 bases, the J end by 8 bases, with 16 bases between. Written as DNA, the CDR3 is TGCAGTGCTAGTCCGGGCAGGGCTTGGGGCTACACCTTC. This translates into CSASPGRAWGYTF.

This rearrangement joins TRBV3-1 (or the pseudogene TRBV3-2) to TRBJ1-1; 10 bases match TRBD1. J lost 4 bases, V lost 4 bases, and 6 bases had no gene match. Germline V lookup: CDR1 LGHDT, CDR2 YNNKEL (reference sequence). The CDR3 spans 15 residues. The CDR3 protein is CASSRLGTGATEAFF. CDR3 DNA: TGTGCCAGCAGCCGGCTAGGGACAGGGGCCACTGAAGCTTTCTTT.

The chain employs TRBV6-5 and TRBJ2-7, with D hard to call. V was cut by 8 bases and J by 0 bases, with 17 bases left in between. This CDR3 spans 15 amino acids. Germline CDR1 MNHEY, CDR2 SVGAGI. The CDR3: CASSPLRVSSYEQYF. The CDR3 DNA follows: TGTGCCAGCTCCCCGCTCCGGGTGAGCTCCTACGAGCAGTACTTC.

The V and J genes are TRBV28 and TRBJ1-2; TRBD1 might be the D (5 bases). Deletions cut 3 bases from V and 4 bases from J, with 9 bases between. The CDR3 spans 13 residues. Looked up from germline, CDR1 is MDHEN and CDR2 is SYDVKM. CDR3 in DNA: TGTGCCAGCAGTTTTGGGGCAGCCTATGGCTACACCTTC. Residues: CASSFGAAYGYTF.

The CDR3 reads CASSFTAGTTETQYF. DNA for the CDR3: TGTGCCAGCAGCTTTACGGCCGGGACTACGGAGACCCAGTACTTC. The chain links TRBV7-7 to TRBJ2-5; 7 nucleotides line up with TRBD2. The germline CDR1 and CDR2 sequences are SSHAT and FNYEAQ (reference sequence). J lost 5 bases, V lost 3 bases, and 9 bases had no gene match. The CDR3 has 15 amino acids.

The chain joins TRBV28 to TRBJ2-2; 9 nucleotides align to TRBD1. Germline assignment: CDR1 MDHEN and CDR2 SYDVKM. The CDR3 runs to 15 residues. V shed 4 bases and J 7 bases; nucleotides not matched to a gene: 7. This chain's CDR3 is CASSSTGGTGGELFF. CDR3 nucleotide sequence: TGTGCCAGCAGTTCGACAGGGGGAACTGGCGGGGAGCTGTTTTTT. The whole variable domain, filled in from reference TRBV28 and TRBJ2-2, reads DVKVTQSSRYLVKRTGEKVFLECVQDMDHENMFWYRQDPGLGLRLIYFSYDVKMKEKGDIPEGYSVSREKKERFSLILESASTNQTSMYLCASSSTGGTGGELFFGEGSRLTVL.

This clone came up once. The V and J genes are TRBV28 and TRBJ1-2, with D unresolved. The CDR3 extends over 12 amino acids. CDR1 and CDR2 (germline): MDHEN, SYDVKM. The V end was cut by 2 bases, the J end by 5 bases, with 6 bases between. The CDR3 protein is CASSLEGYGYTF. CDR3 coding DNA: TGTGCCAGCAGTTTAGAGGGTTATGGCTACACCTTC.